This T cell receptor beta chain was found in a study of T cell responses to AZD1222 COVID-19 vaccine. J gave up 3 bases and V 4 bases, and 5 bases lay outside the gene matches. CDR3 length: 15 amino acids. Germline V gene lookup returns CDR1 SGHTA and CDR2 FQGNSA. For this clone: Its antigen is unidentified.

Libraries were prepared by immunoSEQ multiplex PCR; TCRdb keeps only in-frame clonotypes and omits some of them. This table holds roughly 170,000 clones, 85% to 95% found once. Study-wide points: Spike-specific TCR breadth and depth were elevated following two AZD1222 doses. Only five or six AZD1222 recipients were seropositive at baseline. There were mostly white British donors and more females than males, and clonal diversity was possibly underestimated.

This receptor was identified in an adult in good health. The specimen was peripheral blood, collected on day 0 of AZD1222 vaccination. The chain joins TRBV7-2 to TRBJ2-2, with 7 bases identical to TRBD1. CDR3 region: CASSSTGTDTGELFF. The CDR3 DNA sequence: TGTGCCAGCAGCTCCACCGGGACAGACACCGGGGAGCTGTTTTTT.